The rows below give T cell receptor beta chains drawn from one sample of a study of shared clonotypes between healthy human individuals. TCRdb keeps only in-frame clones here, not all; method: immunoSEQ multiplex PCR. The profile shows around 980,000 clones, around three quarters of them singletons. Source material: memory CD4+ T cells from PBMCs. The receptors originated from a man aged 18 to 29 in good health. Some clones in this sample may be carry-over from other donors' samples. Each CDR3 is given with its conserved first and last residue. D genes are given only for firm matches. Only part of the rows carry a size: once, few, many, or a class if the clone is expanded.

TRBV7-8	TRBJ1-2	.	.	TGTGCCAGCAGCCAAGCTAGGGGGGGCTACACCTTC	CASSQARGGYTF
TRBV19	TRBJ2-7	TRBD1	.	TGTGCCAGTAGTGCTCCGGGACAGGGGGCCTACGAGCAGTACTTC	CASSAPGQGAYEQYF
TRBV7-9	TRBJ2-7	TRBD1	once	TGTGCCAGCAGCTCCCACCGACAGGGGGCGCGGTACGAGCAGTACTTC	CASSSHRQGARYEQYF
TRBV20-1	TRBJ2-7	.	.	TGCAGTGCTAGGGCGGCGGGGGAGCAGTACTTC	CSARAAGEQYF
TRBV5-1	TRBJ1-4	.	.	TGCGCCAGCAGCTTGGCCGCGGGGGCGAGTGAAAAACTGTTTTTT	CASSLAAGASEKLFF
TRBV19	TRBJ1-3	.	.	TGTGCCAGCCACTCCAGGGGAATCTCTGGAAACACCATATATTTT	CASHSRGISGNTIYF
TRBV28	TRBJ2-6	.	few	TGTGCCAGCAGTTTACAGAGAGGATCCGCTGGGGCCAACGTCCTGACTTTC	CASSLQRGSAGANVLTF
TRBV9	TRBJ1-3	TRBD1	.	TGTGCCAGCAGCGTAGCGGACAGGGCTGGAAACACCATATATTTT	CASSVADRAGNTIYF
TRBV29-1	TRBJ2-4	.	.	TGCAGCGTTGATCGAGGGAACATTCAGTACTTC	CSVDRGNIQYF
TRBV27	TRBJ2-5	.	.	TGTGCCAGCAGTTGGAGGGCAATCGGACAGAACCAAGAGACCCAGTACTTC	CASSWRAIGQNQETQYF
TRBV28	TRBJ1-1	.	.	TGTGCCAGCAGATTCCCCGGGCAGAACACTGAAGCTTTCTTT	CASRFPGQNTEAFF
TRBV10-3	TRBJ1-1	.	few	TGTGCCATCAGTGAATCCGGTCAGTCAAACACTGAAGCTTTCTTT	CAISESGQSNTEAFF
TRBV28	TRBJ1-4	.	.	TGTGCCAGCAGAGATTTAGGGAGTGCAACTAATGAAAAACTGTTTTTT	CASRDLGSATNEKLFF
TRBV5-8	TRBJ1-2	TRBD1	.	TGTGCCAGCAGCGAGGGGGCAAACTATGGCTACACCTTC	CASSEGANYGYTF
TRBV12-5	TRBJ1-1	.	.	TGTGCTAGTGGTTTGGTACAGGGCAGCAACACTGAAGCTTTCTTT	CASGLVQGSNTEAFF
TRBV5-4	TRBJ2-3	.	.	TGTGCCAGCTCCGAAGGGGGCAGCGGGGGTAGCACAGATACGCAGTATTTT	CASSEGGSGGSTDTQYF
TRBV5-1	TRBJ2-1	TRBD2	.	TGCGCCAGCAGCTTGGTGTCTAGCGGATTGTACAATGAGCAGTTCTTC	CASSLVSSGLYNEQFF
TRBV30	TRBJ2-5	.	few	TGTGCCTGGGGTGTAGGGAGCGCGACCCAGTACTTC	CAWGVGSATQYF
TRBV10-1	TRBJ2-7	.	once	TGCGCCAGCAGTGCCTGGGTGGGAGGTCGGTACGAGCAGTACTTC	CASSAWVGGRYEQYF
TRBV28	TRBJ2-7	.	.	TGTGCCAGCAGTTTGATGAGGCAGGGCTACGAGCAGTACTTC	CASSLMRQGYEQYF
TRBV19	TRBJ1-5	TRBD1	.	TGTGCCAGTAGTACCCCGACAGGGATGGGCAATCAGCCCCAGCATTTT	CASSTPTGMGNQPQHF
TRBV5-4	TRBJ1-3	.	.	TGTGCCAGCAGCTTGGGGTCCCCGACCGAGGGAAACACCATATATTTT	CASSLGSPTEGNTIYF